These 27 T cell receptor beta chains originate from one sample sequenced in a study of prognosis after radiotherapy for stage I lung cancer. Two rounds of multiplex PCR amplified TCR beta CDR3 from genomic DNA. Used in first-round PCR were primers specific to each TRBV and TRBJ gene. A single record per CDR3 protein comes from TCRdb applying MiXCR to the multiplex PCR reads. Of 20,000 to 30,000 distinct CDR3 sequences detected, roughly 40% appear once; the ten largest clones hold about 22%. The sequences come from PBMCs, collected before or after stereotactic body radiation therapy (not recorded which). Receptors originate from a donor at least 50 years old with non-small cell lung cancer.

This clonotype occurred many times. This chain connects TRBV19 to TRBJ2-5, with 8 positions matching TRBD2. The CDR3 runs to 15 residues. V gave up 5 bases and J gave up 3 bases; unmatched junction bases: 8. Germline values: CDR1 LNHDA, CDR2 SQIVND (reference sequence). The CDR3 is CASSGGPGGEETQYF. In DNA form, the CDR3 reads TGTGCCAGTAGTGGGGGGCCCGGGGGGGAAGAGACCCAGTACTTC. Supplemented by reference TRBV19 and TRBJ2-5, the full variable domain reads DGGITQSPKYLFRKEGQNVTLSCEQNLNHDAMYWYRQDPGQGLRLIYYSQIVNDFQKGDIAEGYSVSREKKESFPLTVTSAQKNPTAFYLCASSGGPGGEETQYFGPGTRLLVL.

This chain uses TRBV24-1 with TRBJ2-1; no clear D gene. The CDR3 totals 16 residues. Germline CDR1 is KGHDR and CDR2 is SFDVKD. Trimming stripped 2 bases from V and 0 bases from J, with 10 bases between. The CDR3 region is CATSDSIVNSYNEQFF. The CDR3 nucleotides read TGTGCCACCAGTGATTCCATCGTGAACTCCTACAATGAGCAGTTCTTC.

V gene TRBV5-6 combines with J gene TRBJ2-5, with a possible D match to TRBD2 (6 bases). This CDR3 has 15 amino acids. V was cut by 3 bases and J by 4 bases, with 16 bases left in between. Germline loops: CDR1 SGHDT, CDR2 YYEEEE. In nucleotides, the CDR3 is TGTGCCAGCAGCTCCAAAGGCAGGCGGGGAGAGACCCAGTACTTC. Translated: CASSSKGRRGETQYF.

This clonotype was recorded many times. The chain has TRBV6-1 and TRBJ1-5; 7 nucleotides align to TRBD1. V lost 9 bases, J lost 3 bases, and 5 bases stayed unmatched. The CDR3 length is 13 residues. Germline values: CDR1 MNHNS, CDR2 SASEGT. Here the CDR3 DNA reads TGTGCCAGTAGGACAGGCTACAATCAGCCCCAGCATTTT. Translated: CASRTGYNQPQHF.

In its sample, this clonotype was seen many times. The chain links TRBV28 to TRBJ2-1; TRBD2 matches 7 bases. The CDR3 is 13 amino acids. The ends lost 4 bases at V and 4 bases at J; junction bases unmatched: 1. Germline V CDR1 and CDR2: MDHEN, SYDVKM. DNA of the CDR3: TGTGCCAGCAGTTCCGGGGGGTACAATGAGCAGTTCTTC. It encodes CASSSGGYNEQFF.

The chain uses TRBV5-1 and TRBJ1-2; 10 nucleotides line up with TRBD1. V lost 3 bases, J lost 14 bases, and 10 bases stayed unmatched. From germline, CDR1 is SGHRS and CDR2 YFSETQ. The CDR3 is made up of 13 amino acids. This CDR3 reads CASSSVGTGVATF. In DNA, the CDR3 is TGCGCCAGCAGCTCCGTTGGGACAGGGGTTGCAACCTTC.

This chain connects TRBV24-1 to TRBJ2-3; a possible D gene is TRBD2 (5 bases). CDR3 length: 16 residues. Trimming left V 3 bases short and J 1 base short, with 13 bases between. CDR1 and CDR2 from the germline V gene are KGHDR and SFDVKD. CDR3 residues: CATSDPTRLGTDTQYF. The CDR3 region has the DNA TGTGCCACCAGTGATCCTACTAGGCTCGGCACAGATACGCAGTATTTT.

This clonotype is medium-sized in the sample. The rearrangement joins TRBV5-1 to TRBJ1-1, with 8 bases matching TRBD1. J gave up 4 bases and V 6 bases, and 8 bases lay outside the gene matches. Germline CDR1 reads SGHRS; CDR2 reads YFSETQ. CDR3 size: 14 residues. CDR3 in amino acids: CASTLTGEATEAFF. CDR3 bases: TGCGCCAGCACCCTGACAGGGGAGGCCACTGAAGCTTTCTTT.

The V gene is TRBV7-2, the J gene TRBJ2-7, with 13 positions matching TRBD2. Germline CDR1 and CDR2: SGHTA and FQGNSA. J gave up 5 bases and V 5 bases, and 6 bases lay outside the gene matches. This CDR3 region has 15 residues. Written as DNA, the CDR3 is TGTGCCAGCAGCCCTAGGACTAGCGGGAGAGACGAGCAGTACTTC. This codes for CASSPRTSGRDEQYF.

This clonotype has at least ten counts. The chain links TRBV5-4 to TRBJ1-1, with D tentatively TRBD1 (5 bases). The CDR3 length is 14 residues. The germline V gene has CDR1 SGHNT and CDR2 YYREEE (reference sequence). Trimming left V 4 bases short and J 0 bases short, with 10 bases between. The CDR3 coding sequence is TGTGCCAGCAGCCTCGGGACGGTGAACACTGAAGCTTTCTTT. Its protein is CASSLGTVNTEAFF. Supplemented by reference TRBV5-4 and TRBJ1-1, the full variable domain reads ETGVTQSPTHLIKTRGQQVTLRCSSQSGHNTVSWYQQALGQGPQFIFQYYREEENGRGNFPPRFSGLQFPNYSSELNVNALELDDSALYLCASSLGTVNTEAFFGQGTRLTVV.

This clonotype was detected many times. The chain is built from TRBV19 and TRBJ2-1; D uncertain. CDR3 length equals 16 residues. Germline CDR1 reads LNHDA; CDR2 reads SQIVND (reference sequence). V gave up 3 bases and J gave up 0 bases, with 12 bases separating them. The CDR3 region is CASSMGAVSSYNEQFF. The CDR3 DNA is TGTGCCAGTAGTATGGGCGCCGTGAGCTCCTACAATGAGCAGTTCTTC.

This clonotype was counted many times. This rearrangement joins TRBV25-1 to TRBJ2-7; D may correspond to TRBD1 or TRBD2 (6 bases each). Between the trimmed V and J ends, which lost 4 bases and 0 bases, there was a span of 10 bases. Germline lookup yields CDR1 MGHDK and CDR2 SYGVNS. This CDR3 region has 14 residues. The CDR3 sequence is CASSAGAISYEQYF. The CDR3 region has the DNA TGTGCCAGCAGTGCGGGGGCTATCTCCTACGAGCAGTACTTC.

The chain uses TRBV6-2 or TRBV6-3 and TRBJ1-1; D possibly corresponds to TRBD1 (6 bases). The germline V and J ends were trimmed by 7 bases and 1 base, with 10 bases remaining between them. The CDR3 sequence is 13 residues long. Germline V lookup: CDR1 MNHEY, CDR2 SVGEGT. The CDR3 here is CASMGQPNTEAFF. CDR3 sequence (DNA): TGTGCCAGCATGGGACAACCGAACACTGAAGCTTTCTTT.

This chain connects TRBV27 to TRBJ2-5; 12 bases fit TRBD2. From germline, CDR1 is MNHEY and CDR2 SMNVEV (reference sequence). This CDR3 contains 16 residues. The ends lost 6 bases at V and 5 bases at J; junction bases unmatched: 10. The CDR3 nucleotides are TGTGCCAGCAGCCCGGCTAGCGGGGGGGCATGGGAGACCCAGTACTTC. This encodes CASSPASGGAWETQYF.

A remark on this clonotype: A much larger clone lies a single base off, so this may be a read error. This chain uses TRBV4-1 with TRBJ1-5; D is unclear. Germline lookup yields CDR1 MGHRA and CDR2 YSYEKL. The CDR3 runs 15 residues. The CDR3 DNA reads as TGCGCCGGCAGCCAAGGTTGTGGGAGCAATCAGCCCCAGCATTTT. It is translated as CAGSQGCGSNQPQHF.

This sequence joins TRBV7-8 and TRBJ1-1, with a weak D call TRBD1 (5 bases). The germline V gene encodes CDR1 SGHVS and CDR2 FQNEAQ. V lost 1 base and J lost 5, with 17 bases in between. CDR3 size: 16 residues. The CDR3 protein is CASSLGAGGQGTEAFF. Here the CDR3 DNA reads TGTGCCAGCAGCTTAGGGGCAGGTGGGCAGGGTACTGAAGCTTTCTTT.

This clonotype was found many times. Given a much more abundant clone one base away, this may be a read error. J is TRBJ2-1 and V is TRBV7-6; 11 nucleotides align to TRBD2. This CDR3 spans 16 amino acids. Germline V gene data show CDR1 as SGHVS and CDR2 as FNYEAQ. CDR3 coding DNA: TGTGCCAGCAGCTCCATTAGCGGGAGGGCCTACAATGAGCAGCTCTTC. It yields the protein CASSSISGRAYNEQLF.

The V call is TRBV2, the J call TRBJ2-7; perhaps D is TRBD1 or TRBD2 (5 bases each). V lost 4 bases and J 4 bases, leaving 14 bases between the germline ends. CDR1 is SNHLY, CDR2 FYNNEI, per germline. The CDR3 spans 14 residues. This CDR3 reads CASSVSQGPYEQYF. The CDR3, as DNA: TGTGCCAGCAGTGTGTCGCAGGGACCATACGAGCAGTACTTC.

Note on this clonotype: This likely stems from a read error, as it lies one base from a far larger clone. The chain joins TRBV6-4 to TRBJ1-2; 9 bases fit TRBD1. With V trimmed by 7 bases and J by 4 bases, 13 bases remained unmatched. The CDR3 extends over 16 amino acids. CDR1 and CDR2 (germline): MRHNA, SNTAGT. The CDR3 nucleotides read TGTGCCAGCACTCCCGTCACCGTGACAGGGGGCTATGGCTACACCTTC. Protein sequence: CASTPVTVTGGYGYTF.

This clonotype was found many times. The chain combines TRBV29-1 with TRBJ1-1; no clear D gene. From germline, CDR1 is SQVTM and CDR2 ANQGSEA. V shed 4 bases and J shed 8 bases, with 8 bases lying between them. The CDR3 is 10 residues long. In DNA, the CDR3 is TGCAGCGTTGCGACTGCGGAAGCTTTCTTT. It encodes CSVATAEAFF.

The rearrangement uses TRBV20-1 and TRBJ2-7; D unclear. V shed 2 bases and J shed 0 bases, with 17 bases lying between them. CDR1 is DFQATT, CDR2 SNEGSKA, per germline (reference sequence). CDR3 length: 16 amino acids. DNA of the CDR3: TGCAGTGCTAGACCCCTGGGGTGCGTGGACTCCTACGAGCAGTACTTC. It is translated as CSARPLGCVDSYEQYF.

This clonotype was picked up many times. The genes are TRBV7-7 and TRBJ2-1; TRBD2 matches at 10 bases. The length of the CDR3 is 13 residues. V was clipped by 5 bases and J by 10 bases; unmatched bases: 5. Germline V lookup: CDR1 SSHAT, CDR2 FNYEAQ (reference sequence). The CDR3 is CASSATSGQEQFF. Written as DNA, the CDR3 is TGTGCCAGCAGCGCGACTAGCGGGCAAGAGCAGTTCTTC.

This clonotype was detected many times. The chain links TRBV7-3 to TRBJ1-1, with TRBD1 matching over 8 bases. Germline V gene lookup returns CDR1 SGHTA and CDR2 FQGTGA. The CDR3 runs to 13 residues. V lost 2 bases, J lost 5 bases, and 1 base stayed unmatched. The CDR3 DNA reads TGTGCCAGCAGCTTAGGACAGGGAACTGAAGCTTTCTTT. This codes for CASSLGQGTEAFF. Based on the CDR3 plus reference TRBV7-3 and TRBJ1-1, the full variable domain is GAGVSQTPSNKVTEKGKYVELRCDPISGHTALYWYRQSLGQGPEFLIYFQGTGAADDSGLPNDRFFAVRPEGSVSTLKIQRTERGDSAVYLCASSLGQGTEAFFGQGTRLTVV.

Ten or more counts support this clonotype. This chain connects TRBV28 to TRBJ2-7; 8 nucleotides line up with TRBD2. The CDR3 spans 16 residues. Germline V lookup: CDR1 MDHEN, CDR2 SYDVKM. V lost 5 bases to trimming and J lost 4 bases; unmatched junction nucleotides: 13. For the CDR3, the DNA is TGTGCCAGCAGTACCTCGGGGGCTAGCGGGTCTTACGAGCAGTACTTC. Translated, it gives CASSTSGASGSYEQYF.

This clonotype showed up just once. The genes are TRBV28 and TRBJ2-7; TRBD1 is a possible D gene (5 bases). This CDR3 region has 13 residues. The V and J ends lost 8 bases and 5 bases respectively, with 16 bases between them. Germline-derived CDR1 and CDR2 are MDHEN and SYDVKM. CDR3 sequence reads: CASRTPQGNEQYF. For the CDR3, the DNA is TGTGCCAGCCGAACGCCCCAGGGAAACGAGCAGTACTTC.

Comment on this clonotype: A much larger clone differs by one base, so this may be a read error. The chain is built from TRBV9 and TRBJ2-5; D tentatively reads TRBD1 or TRBD2 (5 bases each). In germline, CDR1 is SGDLS, CDR2 YYNGEE. CDR3 length equals 14 residues. V gave up 6 bases and J gave up 3 bases, with 15 bases separating them. This CDR3 reads CASIATGTEETQYF. The CDR3, as DNA: TGTGCCAGCATCGCTACCGGGACGGAAGAGACCCAGTACTTC. Complete variable domain (other parts from reference TRBV9 and TRBJ2-5): DSGVTQTPKHLITATGQRVTLRCSPRSGDLSVYWYQQSLDQGLQFLIQYYNGEERAKGNILERFSAQQFPDLHSELNLSSLELGDSALYFCASIATGTEETQYFGPGTRLLVL.

Remarks on this clonotype: A single base is all that separates this from a far larger clone, so a read error is likely. CDR3 bases: TGTGCCAGCAGAGTTTGGGGGGGAGGAGAGACCCAGTACTTC. Protein sequence: CASRVWGGGETQYF. The V gene is TRBV28, the J gene TRBJ2-5, with 7 bases fitting TRBD2. This CDR3 comprises 14 residues. Germline V gives CDR1 MDHEN, CDR2 SYDVKM. Trimming cost V 6 bases and J 4 bases; bases outside gene matches: 8.